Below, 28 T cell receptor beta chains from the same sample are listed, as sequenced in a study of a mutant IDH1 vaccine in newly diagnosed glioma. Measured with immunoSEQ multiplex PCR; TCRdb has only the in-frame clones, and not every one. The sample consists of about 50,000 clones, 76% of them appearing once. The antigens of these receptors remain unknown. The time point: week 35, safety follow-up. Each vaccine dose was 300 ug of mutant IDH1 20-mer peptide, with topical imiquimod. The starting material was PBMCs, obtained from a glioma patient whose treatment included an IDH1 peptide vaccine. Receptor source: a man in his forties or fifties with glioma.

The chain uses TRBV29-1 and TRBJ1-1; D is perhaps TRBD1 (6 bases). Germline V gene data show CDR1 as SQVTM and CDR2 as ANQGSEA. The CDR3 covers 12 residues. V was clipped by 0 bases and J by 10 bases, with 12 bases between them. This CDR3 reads CSVEDLWGRAFF. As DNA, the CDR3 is TGCAGCGTTGAAGATTTGTGGGGGCGAGCTTTCTTT.

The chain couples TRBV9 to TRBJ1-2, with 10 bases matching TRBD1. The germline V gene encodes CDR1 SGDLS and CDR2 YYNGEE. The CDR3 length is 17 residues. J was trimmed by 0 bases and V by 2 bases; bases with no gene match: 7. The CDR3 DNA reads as TGTGCCAGCAGCGTCACCGGGACAGGGGCCACTAACTATGGCTACACCTTC. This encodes CASSVTGTGATNYGYTF.

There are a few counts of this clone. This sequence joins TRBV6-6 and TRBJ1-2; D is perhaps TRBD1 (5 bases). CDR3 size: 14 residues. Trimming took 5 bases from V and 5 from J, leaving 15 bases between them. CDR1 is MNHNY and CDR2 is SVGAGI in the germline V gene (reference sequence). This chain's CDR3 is CASSRTDTMYGYTF. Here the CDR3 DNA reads TGTGCCAGCAGTCGGACGGACACTATGTATGGCTACACCTTC.

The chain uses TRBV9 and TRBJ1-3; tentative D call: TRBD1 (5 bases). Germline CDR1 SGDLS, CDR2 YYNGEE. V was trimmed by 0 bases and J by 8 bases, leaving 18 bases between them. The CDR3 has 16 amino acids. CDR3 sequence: CASSVAPTAARDTIYF. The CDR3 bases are TGTGCCAGCAGCGTAGCACCGACAGCGGCTAGAGACACCATATATTTT.

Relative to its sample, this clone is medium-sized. The CDR3 DNA reads TGTGCCAGCAGCGCCCAGGGTTTGGGGATGAACACTGAAGCTTTCTTT. This codes for CASSAQGLGMNTEAFF. The gene calls are TRBV27 and TRBJ1-1; a possible D gene is TRBD1 (5 bases). The V gene's germline CDR1 is MNHEY and CDR2 SMNVEV (reference sequence). CDR3 length equals 16 residues. V was trimmed by 6 bases and J by 0 bases, leaving 17 bases between them.

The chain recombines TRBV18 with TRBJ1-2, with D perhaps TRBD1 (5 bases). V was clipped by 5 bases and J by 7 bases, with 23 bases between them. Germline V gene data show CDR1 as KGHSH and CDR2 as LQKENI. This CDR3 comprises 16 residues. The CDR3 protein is CASSGTKTDGEGGYTF. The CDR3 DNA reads TGTGCCAGCTCAGGGACGAAGACGGATGGGGAGGGTGGCTACACCTTC.

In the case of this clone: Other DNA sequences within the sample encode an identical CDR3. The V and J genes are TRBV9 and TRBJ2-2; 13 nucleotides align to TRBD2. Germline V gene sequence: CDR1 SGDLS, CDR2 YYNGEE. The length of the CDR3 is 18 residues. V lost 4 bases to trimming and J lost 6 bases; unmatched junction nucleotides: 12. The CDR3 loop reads CASSSHSGLAGEAGELFF. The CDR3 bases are TGTGCCAGCAGCTCACATTCAGGACTAGCGGGAGAGGCCGGGGAGCTGTTTTTT.

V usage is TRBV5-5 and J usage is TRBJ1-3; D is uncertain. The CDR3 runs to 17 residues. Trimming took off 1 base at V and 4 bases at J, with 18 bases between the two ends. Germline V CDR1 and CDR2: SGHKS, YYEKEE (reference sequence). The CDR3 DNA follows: TGTGCCAGCAGCTTGCGCCCGGGGAAACACTCCGGAAACACCATATATTTT. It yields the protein CASSLRPGKHSGNTIYF.

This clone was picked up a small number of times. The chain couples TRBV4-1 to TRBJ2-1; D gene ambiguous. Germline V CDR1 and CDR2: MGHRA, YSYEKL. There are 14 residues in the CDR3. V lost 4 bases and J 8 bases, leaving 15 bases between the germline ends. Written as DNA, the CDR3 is TGCGCCAGCAGCCGTCAGGACGGCCGGGATGAGCAGTTCTTC. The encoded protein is CASSRQDGRDEQFF.

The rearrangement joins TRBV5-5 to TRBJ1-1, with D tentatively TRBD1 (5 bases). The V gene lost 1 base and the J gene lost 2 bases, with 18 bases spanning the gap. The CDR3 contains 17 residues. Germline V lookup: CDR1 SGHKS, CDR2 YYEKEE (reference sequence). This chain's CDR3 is CASSLLGVQVVNTEAFF. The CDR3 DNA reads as TGTGCCAGCAGCTTGCTAGGGGTACAGGTAGTTAACACTGAAGCTTTCTTT.

The CDR3: CASSQYRNEKLFF. DNA for the CDR3: TGTGCCAGCAGCCAATACCGTAATGAAAAACTGTTTTTT. The chain combines TRBV11-2 with TRBJ1-4; D not resolved. Trimming pared 5 bases from V and 4 bases from J, leaving 8 bases between. The CDR3 sequence is 13 residues long. Per germline, CDR1 SGHAT and CDR2 FQNNGV.

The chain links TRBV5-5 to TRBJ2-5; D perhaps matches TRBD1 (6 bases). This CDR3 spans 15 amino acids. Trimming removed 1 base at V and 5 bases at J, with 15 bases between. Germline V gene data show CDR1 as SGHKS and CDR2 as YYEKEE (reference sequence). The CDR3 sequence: CASSLSGRGQETQYF. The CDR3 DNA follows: TGTGCCAGCAGCTTGTCCGGCAGGGGCCAGGAGACCCAGTACTTC.

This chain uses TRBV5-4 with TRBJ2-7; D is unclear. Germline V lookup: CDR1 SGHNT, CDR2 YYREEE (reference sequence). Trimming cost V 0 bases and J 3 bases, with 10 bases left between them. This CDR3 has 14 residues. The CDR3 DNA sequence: TGTGCCAGCAGCTTGGCAGGAAAGATCTACGAGCAGTACTTC. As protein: CASSLAGKIYEQYF.

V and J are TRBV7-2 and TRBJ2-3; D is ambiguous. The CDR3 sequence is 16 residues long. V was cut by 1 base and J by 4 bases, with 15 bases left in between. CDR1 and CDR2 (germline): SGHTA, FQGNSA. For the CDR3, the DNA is TGTGCCAGCAGCTTAGGTGTCTCCTCACCGGCAGATACGCAGTATTTT. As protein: CASSLGVSSPADTQYF.

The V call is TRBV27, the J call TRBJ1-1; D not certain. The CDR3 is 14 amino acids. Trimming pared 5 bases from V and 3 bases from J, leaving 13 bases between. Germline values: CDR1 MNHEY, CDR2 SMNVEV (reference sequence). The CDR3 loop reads CASSGWGMDTEAFF. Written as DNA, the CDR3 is TGTGCCAGCAGTGGCTGGGGAATGGACACTGAAGCTTTCTTT.

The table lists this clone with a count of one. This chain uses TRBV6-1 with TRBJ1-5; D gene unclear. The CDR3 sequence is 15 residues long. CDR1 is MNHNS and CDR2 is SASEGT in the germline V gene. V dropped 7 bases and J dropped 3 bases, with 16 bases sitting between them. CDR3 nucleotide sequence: TGTGCCAGCAACCCGGGAGAGGTTTCCAATCAGCCCCAGCATTTT. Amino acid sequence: CASNPGEVSNQPQHF.

The CDR3 protein is CASCRLSNQPQHF. The CDR3, as DNA: TGTGCCAGCTGCAGGCTCAGCAATCAGCCCCAGCATTTT. The chain has TRBV28 and TRBJ1-5; D gene ambiguous. V lost 8 bases and J lost 1, with 9 bases in between. The germline CDR1 and CDR2 sequences are MDHEN and SYDVKM. This CDR3 is 13 amino acids long. Full variable domain (remainder filled in from reference TRBV28 and TRBJ1-5): DVKVTQSSRYLVKRTGEKVFLECVQDMDHENMFWYRQDPGLGLRLIYFSYDVKMKEKGDIPEGYSVSREKKERFSLILESASTNQTSMYLCASCRLSNQPQHFGDGTRLSIL.

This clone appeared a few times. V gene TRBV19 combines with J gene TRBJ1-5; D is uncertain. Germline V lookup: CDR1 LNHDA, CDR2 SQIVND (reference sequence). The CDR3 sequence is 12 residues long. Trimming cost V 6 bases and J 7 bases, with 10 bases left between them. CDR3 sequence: CASSRGVQPQHF. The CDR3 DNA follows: TGTGCCAGTAGCCGGGGTGTGCAGCCCCAGCATTTT.

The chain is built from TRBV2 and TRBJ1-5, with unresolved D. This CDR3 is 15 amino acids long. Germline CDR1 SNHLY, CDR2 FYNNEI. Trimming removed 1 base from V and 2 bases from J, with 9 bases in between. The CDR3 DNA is TGTGCCAGCAGTGAAGTGGCCGCGCGCAATCAGCCCCAGCATTTT. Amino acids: CASSEVAARNQPQHF.

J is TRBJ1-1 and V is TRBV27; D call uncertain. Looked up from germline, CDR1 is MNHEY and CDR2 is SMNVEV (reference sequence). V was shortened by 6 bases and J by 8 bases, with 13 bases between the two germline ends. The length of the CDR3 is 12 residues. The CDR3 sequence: CASRHSRGEAFF. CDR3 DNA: TGTGCCAGCAGGCACAGTCGCGGGGAAGCTTTCTTT.

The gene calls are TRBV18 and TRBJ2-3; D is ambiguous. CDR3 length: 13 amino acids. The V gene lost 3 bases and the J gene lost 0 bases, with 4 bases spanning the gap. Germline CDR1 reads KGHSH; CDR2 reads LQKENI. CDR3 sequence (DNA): TGTGCCAGCTCACCCTCTAGCACAGATACGCAGTATTTT. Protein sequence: CASSPSSTDTQYF.

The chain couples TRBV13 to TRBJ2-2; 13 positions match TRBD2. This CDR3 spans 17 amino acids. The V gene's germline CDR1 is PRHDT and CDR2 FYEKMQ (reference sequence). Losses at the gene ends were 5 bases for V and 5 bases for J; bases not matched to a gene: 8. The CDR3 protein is CASSPGLAGVRTGELFF. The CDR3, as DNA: TGTGCCAGCAGCCCCGGACTAGCGGGAGTTCGGACCGGGGAGCTGTTTTTT.

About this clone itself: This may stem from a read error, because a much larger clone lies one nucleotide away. The CDR3, as DNA: TGTGCCAGCAGTGAAGACATCTCTGGGGCCAACGTCCTGACTTTC. As protein: CASSEDISGANVLTF. This chain connects TRBV6-4 to TRBJ2-6; no clear D gene. The V end lost 3 bases, the J end lost 0 bases, and 6 bases lay between the germline ends. Germline assignment: CDR1 MRHNA and CDR2 SNTAGT. CDR3 size: 15 residues.

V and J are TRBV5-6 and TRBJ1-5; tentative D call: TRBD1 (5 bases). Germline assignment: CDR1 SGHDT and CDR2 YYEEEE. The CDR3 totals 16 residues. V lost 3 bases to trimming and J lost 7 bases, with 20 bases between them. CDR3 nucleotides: TGTGCCAGCAGCTCCAGGACGGGGGGAGCGGGCCAGCCCCAGCATTTT. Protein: CASSSRTGGAGQPQHF.

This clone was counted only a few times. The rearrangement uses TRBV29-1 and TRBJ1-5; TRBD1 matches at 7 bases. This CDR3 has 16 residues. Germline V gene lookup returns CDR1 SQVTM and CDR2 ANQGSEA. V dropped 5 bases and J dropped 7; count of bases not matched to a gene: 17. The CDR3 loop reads CSVWGETGRDMQPQHF. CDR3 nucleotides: TGCAGCGTTTGGGGGGAGACAGGGAGGGATATGCAGCCCCAGCATTTT.

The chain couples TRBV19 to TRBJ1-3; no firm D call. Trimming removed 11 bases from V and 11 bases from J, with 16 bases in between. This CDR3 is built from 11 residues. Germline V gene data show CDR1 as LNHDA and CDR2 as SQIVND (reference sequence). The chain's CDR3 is CASRGGYAIYF. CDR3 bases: TGTGCCTCCCGTGGCGGGTACGCCATATATTTT.

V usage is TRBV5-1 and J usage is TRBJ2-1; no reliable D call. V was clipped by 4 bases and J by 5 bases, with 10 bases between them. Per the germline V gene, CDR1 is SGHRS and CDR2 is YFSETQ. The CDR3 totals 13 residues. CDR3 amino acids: CASSISIDNEQFF. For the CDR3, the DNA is TGCGCCAGCAGCATCAGCATAGACAATGAGCAGTTCTTC.

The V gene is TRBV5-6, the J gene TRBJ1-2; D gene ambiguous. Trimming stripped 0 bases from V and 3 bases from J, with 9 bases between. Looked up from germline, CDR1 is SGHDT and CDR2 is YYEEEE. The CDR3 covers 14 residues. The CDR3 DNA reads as TGTGCCAGCAGCTTGGCGGTGGCAGACTATGGCTACACCTTC. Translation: CASSLAVADYGYTF.